This TCR beta chain was documented in a study of blood T cell repertoires in COVID-19. The CDR3 is 13 amino acids. Trimming removed 6 bases at V and 8 bases at J, with 16 bases between. Sequenced by immunoSEQ multiplex PCR; TCRdb stores in-frame clones only, minus some. The repertoire consists of 250,000 or so clones, with 89% occurring once and the leading ten covering 3.5% to 5.5%. This clone was observed a single time. The sequence was collected from a woman aged 40 to 49 who had recovered from COVID-19. Sequencing was carried out using peripheral blood. This chain uses TRBV12-3 or TRBV12-4 with TRBJ1-2, with D tentatively TRBD1 (5 bases). This CDR3 is CASSPDGGRGYTF. CDR3 DNA sequence: TGTGCCAGCAGCCCTGATGGGGGGAGAGGCTACACCTTC.